This T cell receptor (beta chain) was obtained from a study of cytomegalovirus exposure and HLA in healthy donors. Per germline, CDR1 WSHSY and CDR2 SAAADI. The CDR3 has 15 amino acids. J lost 5 bases, V lost 6 bases, and 8 bases had no gene match. PCR amplification relied on 60 Vbeta primers (plus 13 Jbeta primers). Per the study methods: A later analysis counted 80 million or so unique TCR beta chains, around 11 million shared. Measured with immunoSEQ multiplex PCR; TCRdb has only the in-frame clones, and not every one. V and J calls and clone size follow that table, whereas D and trimming were derived from the DNA. Of around 170,000 clones in the sample, roughly 80% were seen once.

Sample: PBMCs. The receptor was isolated from a man in his forties in good health and CMV-seropositive. The rearrangement joins TRBV10-2 to TRBJ2-2; 8 bases line up with TRBD1. The CDR3 nucleotides read TGCGCCAGCAGCGACGGACAGGGTTGGACCGGGGAGCTGTTTTTT. It yields the protein CASSDGQGWTGELFF.